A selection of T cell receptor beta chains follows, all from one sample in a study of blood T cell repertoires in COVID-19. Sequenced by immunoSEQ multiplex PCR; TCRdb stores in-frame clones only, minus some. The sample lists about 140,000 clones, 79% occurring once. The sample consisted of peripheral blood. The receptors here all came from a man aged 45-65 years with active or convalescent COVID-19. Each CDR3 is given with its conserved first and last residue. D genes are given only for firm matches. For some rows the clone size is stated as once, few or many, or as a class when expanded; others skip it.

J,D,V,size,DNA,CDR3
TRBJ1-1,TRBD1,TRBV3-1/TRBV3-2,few,TGTGCCAGCAGCCAAGAGGGGGGCAGGGGGCGGCCTGAAGCTTTCTTT,CASSQEGGRGRPEAFF
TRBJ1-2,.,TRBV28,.,TGTGCCAGCAGTTTATTAGAAGGGGGCTATGGCTACACCTTC,CASSLLEGGYGYTF
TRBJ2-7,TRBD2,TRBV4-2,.,TGTGCCAGCAGCCTAACTAGCGGGAGTGACGAGCAGTACTTC,CASSLTSGSDEQYF
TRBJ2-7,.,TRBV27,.,TGTGCCAGCAGTTTATCGGGACTCACAGCCTACGAGCAGTACTTC,CASSLSGLTAYEQYF
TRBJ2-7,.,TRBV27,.,TGTGCCAGCAGTCTAGGCCCTCCCTACGAGCAGTACTTC,CASSLGPPYEQYF
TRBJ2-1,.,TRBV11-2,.,TGTGCCAGCAGCCAGAGCGGGTCCTACAATGAGCAGTTCTTC,CASSQSGSYNEQFF
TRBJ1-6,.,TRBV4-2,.,TGTGCCAGCAGCCAAGAGGCATGGCCCCTCCACTTT,CASSQEAWPLHF
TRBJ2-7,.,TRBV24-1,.,TGTGCCACCAGTGGTGGAGGGGCCGAGCAGTACTTC,CATSGGGAEQYF
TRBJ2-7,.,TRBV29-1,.,TGCAGCGTTGAAGCTTCGACTACTTCCTACGAGCAGTACTTC,CSVEASTTSYEQYF
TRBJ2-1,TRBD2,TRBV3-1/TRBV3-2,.,TGTGCCAGCAGCCAAGAATGGGCTAGCGGGAGGTATGGTGAGCAGTTCTTC,CASSQEWASGRYGEQFF